The 23 T cell receptor beta chains listed next were all sequenced from one sample in a study of blood T cell repertoires in COVID-19. Repertoires were generated with immunoSEQ multiplex PCR, while TCRdb's copy carries only in-frame clones and drops some. The repertoire consists of about 100,000 clones, with around four fifths occurring once and the leading ten covering around an eighth. Material for sequencing was peripheral blood. Source of these receptors: a woman in her sixties or seventies with acute or convalescent COVID-19.

The V gene is TRBV19, the J gene TRBJ1-1, with 11 bases aligning to TRBD1. From germline, CDR1 is LNHDA and CDR2 SQIVND (reference sequence). Germline trimming cut 7 bases from V and 5 bases from J; bases unmatched to any gene: 6. This CDR3 comprises 14 residues. DNA of the CDR3: TGTGCCAGTACAGGACAGGGGGCGCATACTGAAGCTTTCTTT. Translated: CASTGQGAHTEAFF.

The rearrangement links TRBV7-2 to TRBJ2-7, with D maybe TRBD2 (7 bases). Germline lookup yields CDR1 SGHTA and CDR2 FQGNSA. This CDR3 contains 15 residues. V gave up 2 bases and J gave up 1 base, with 12 bases separating them. CDR3 protein: CASSLIAGASYEQYV. CDR3 bases: TGTGCCAGCAGCTTAATCGCGGGGGCGTCCTACGAGCAGTACGTC.

The chain joins TRBV11-2 to TRBJ2-4, with 9 bases fitting TRBD1. With 4 bases clipped from V and 8 bases from J, the junction kept 6 bases outside the gene matches. Germline values: CDR1 SGHAT, CDR2 FQNNGV. CDR3 size: 14 residues. CDR3 protein: CASSYRGLTDIQYF. The CDR3 DNA reads TGTGCCAGCAGCTACAGGGGGCTTACGGACATTCAGTACTTC.

The chain joins TRBV7-9 to TRBJ1-1; D not resolved. Per germline, CDR1 SEHNR and CDR2 FQNEAQ (reference sequence). The CDR3 loop spans 11 amino acids. With 5 bases removed from V and 10 bases from J, the gap between germline ends came to 11 bases. CDR3 sequence: CASSDGEGAFF. In DNA, the CDR3 is TGTGCCAGCAGCGACGGTGAGGGAGCTTTCTTT.

This sequence joins TRBV6-5 and TRBJ1-2, with 8 nucleotides matching TRBD1. The CDR3 length is 15 residues. Germline V gene data show CDR1 as MNHEY and CDR2 as SVGAGI. J lost 8 bases, V lost 0 bases, and 8 bases had no gene match. The DNA of the CDR3 is TGTGCCAGCAGTTACTCCCCGCTGACAGGGGAAGGCTACACCTTC. Translation gives CASSYSPLTGEGYTF.

The rearrangement links TRBV5-1 to TRBJ2-3, with D unclear. Trimming left V 3 bases short and J 2 bases short, with 4 bases between. CDR3 size: 12 residues. Germline CDR1 and CDR2: SGHRS and YFSETQ. This chain's CDR3 is CASSSLTDTQYF. The CDR3 nucleotides read TGCGCCAGCAGCTCCCTCACAGATACGCAGTATTTT.

J is TRBJ2-1 and V is TRBV7-9; 12 nucleotides align to TRBD1. Germline lookup yields CDR1 SEHNR and CDR2 FQNEAQ (reference sequence). Trimming cost V 8 bases and J 3 bases; bases outside gene matches: 5. This CDR3 spans 15 amino acids. This chain's CDR3 is CASLGTGGFYNEQFF. The CDR3 coding sequence is TGTGCCAGCCTGGGGACAGGGGGCTTCTACAATGAGCAGTTCTTC.

The chain couples TRBV14 to TRBJ1-4; 7 bases are a match to TRBD1. The CDR3 sequence is 13 residues long. Germline V CDR1 and CDR2: SGHDN, FVKESK. V lost 4 bases, J lost 8 bases, and 4 bases stayed unmatched. DNA of the CDR3: TGTGCCAGCAGCCTCGGGACAGCAGAAAAACTGTTTTTT. It translates to CASSLGTAEKLFF.

The chain recombines TRBV7-7 with TRBJ1-5; 7 positions agree with TRBD1. The ends lost 5 bases at V and 5 bases at J; junction bases unmatched: 6. There are 14 residues in the CDR3. The germline gives CDR1 SSHAT, CDR2 FNYEAQ (reference sequence). The CDR3 DNA reads as TGTGCCAGCAGCACGGGACAGACCTATCAGCCCCAGCATTTT. Translation gives CASSTGQTYQPQHF.

The chain joins TRBV20-1 to TRBJ2-1; a weak D match, TRBD1 (5 bases). Trimming cost V 3 bases and J 4 bases, with 16 bases left between them. The CDR3 runs 15 residues. CDR1 and CDR2 (germline): DFQATT, SNEGSKA (reference sequence). In DNA form, the CDR3 reads TGCAGTGCTAGTGCGCTGGTGTCAGGGTACAATGAGCAGTTCTTC. Translation gives CSASALVSGYNEQFF.

The chain links TRBV4-2 to TRBJ1-1, with 8 bases identical to TRBD1. CDR1 and CDR2 (germline): LGHNA, YNFKEQ. With 4 bases clipped from V and 2 bases from J, the junction kept 3 bases outside the gene matches. The CDR3 contains 14 residues. The DNA of the CDR3 is TGTGCCAGCAGCCCTGACAGGGGTAACACTGAAGCTTTCTTT. Translation gives CASSPDRGNTEAFF.

This chain links TRBV4-1 with TRBJ1-1, with 9 positions matching TRBD1. The CDR3 runs 15 residues. With 5 bases clipped from V and 1 base from J, the junction kept 5 bases outside the gene matches. Per the germline V gene, CDR1 is MGHRA and CDR2 is YSYEKL. CDR3 sequence: CASSFPGQGNTEAFF. The CDR3, as DNA: TGCGCCAGCAGCTTTCCGGGACAGGGGAACACTGAAGCTTTCTTT.

The rearrangement uses TRBV11-2 and TRBJ1-1, with unresolved D. Germline V lookup: CDR1 SGHAT, CDR2 FQNNGV. The ends were cut back, 5 bases at V and 6 bases at J, with 13 bases in the middle. CDR3 size: 13 residues. CDR3 residues: CASSLGAYAEAFF. Here the CDR3 DNA reads TGTGCCAGCAGCCTCGGAGCCTACGCTGAAGCTTTCTTT.

The V gene is TRBV6-5, the J gene TRBJ1-2; TRBD1 agrees at 7 bases. Per germline, CDR1 MNHEY and CDR2 SVGAGI. After removal of 7 bases from V and 2 bases from J, the junction contained 10 bases not matched to a gene. The CDR3 has 15 residues. The CDR3 nucleotides read TGTGCCAGCAACAGGGGACAGAGTGGAAACTATGGCTACACCTTC. This encodes CASNRGQSGNYGYTF.

This rearrangement joins TRBV24-1 to TRBJ1-2, with 8 bases identical to TRBD1. The length of the CDR3 is 18 residues. The V and J ends lost 1 base and 4 bases, in that order; junction bases with no gene match: 13. In germline, CDR1 is KGHDR, CDR2 SFDVKD. CDR3 amino acids: CATSDFRDRRFLPYGYTF. The CDR3 coding sequence is TGTGCCACCAGTGATTTCCGGGACAGGCGATTCCTTCCCTATGGCTACACCTTC.

In its sample, this clone was seen a few times. CDR3 nucleotides: TGTGCCAGCAGCTTAGAGGGGGCGCGGAACACTGAAGCTTTCTTT. Encoded protein: CASSLEGARNTEAFF. The rearrangement uses TRBV11-2 and TRBJ1-1; a weak D match, TRBD1 (6 bases). The CDR3 runs 15 residues. V lost 0 bases to trimming and J lost 1 base, with 9 bases between them. Germline values: CDR1 SGHAT, CDR2 FQNNGV.

This clone counts as medium-sized (0.01 to 0.1%). This chain joins TRBV24-1 and TRBJ2-3; weak D call: TRBD2 (7 bases). This CDR3 is 12 amino acids long. The germline gives CDR1 KGHDR, CDR2 SFDVKD. V lost 11 bases and J lost 8, with 16 bases in between. In nucleotides, the CDR3 is TGTGCCAGTGGGGGGGGGCCAGGTACGCAGTATTTT. This codes for CASGGGPGTQYF.

The V call is TRBV6-6, the J call TRBJ1-4; 8 bases fit TRBD1. In germline, CDR1 is MNHNY, CDR2 SVGAGI (reference sequence). Germline trimming cut 5 bases from V and 3 bases from J; bases unmatched to any gene: 8. This CDR3 is 16 amino acids long. Here the CDR3 reads CASSPSTGGPNEKLFF. The CDR3 DNA sequence: TGTGCCAGCAGTCCCTCTACAGGGGGGCCTAATGAAAAACTGTTTTTT.

This chain links TRBV6-5 with TRBJ1-2; 7 positions agree with TRBD1. With V trimmed by 5 bases and J by 8 bases, 11 bases remained unmatched. This CDR3 is 14 amino acids long. Looked up from germline, CDR1 is MNHEY and CDR2 is SVGAGI. CDR3 amino acids: CASSPRGRESGYTF. For the CDR3, the DNA is TGTGCCAGCAGTCCTAGGGGGCGAGAATCGGGCTACACCTTC.

The chain links TRBV6-1 to TRBJ2-3; D is undetermined. Germline-derived CDR1 and CDR2 are MNHNS and SASEGT. Trimming shortened V by 1 base and J by 2 bases, and 7 bases separated the two germline ends. CDR3 length: 14 residues. The CDR3 protein is CASSEGAPTDTQYF. In DNA form, the CDR3 reads TGTGCCAGCAGTGAAGGCGCCCCCACAGATACGCAGTATTTT.

The CDR3 bases are TGTGCCAGCAGTTTAACCGGGACAGTTAATGGCTACACCTTC. Translated: CASSLTGTVNGYTF. This chain uses TRBV6-2 or TRBV6-3 with TRBJ1-2; 7 nucleotides agree with TRBD1. The germline V gene encodes CDR1 MNHEY and CDR2 SVGEGT. V lost 4 bases, J lost 6 bases, and 8 bases stayed unmatched. The CDR3 length is 14 residues.

The rearrangement joins TRBV5-1 to TRBJ2-4; D gene unclear. The CDR3 length is 16 residues. Germline values: CDR1 SGHRS, CDR2 YFSETQ. V was shortened by 4 bases and J by 0 bases, with 14 bases between the two germline ends. The CDR3 loop reads CASSGLGKEAKNIQYF. The CDR3, as DNA: TGCGCCAGCAGCGGTCTGGGCAAGGAAGCCAAAAACATTCAGTACTTC.

The chain joins TRBV29-1 to TRBJ1-1; D is possibly TRBD1 (5 bases). CDR1 and CDR2 (germline): SQVTM, ANQGSEA. V lost 7 bases and J lost 1, with 13 bases in between. This CDR3 contains 13 residues. CDR3 sequence: CSAVPQGNTEAFF. CDR3 nucleotides: TGCAGCGCCGTCCCCCAGGGGAACACTGAAGCTTTCTTT.